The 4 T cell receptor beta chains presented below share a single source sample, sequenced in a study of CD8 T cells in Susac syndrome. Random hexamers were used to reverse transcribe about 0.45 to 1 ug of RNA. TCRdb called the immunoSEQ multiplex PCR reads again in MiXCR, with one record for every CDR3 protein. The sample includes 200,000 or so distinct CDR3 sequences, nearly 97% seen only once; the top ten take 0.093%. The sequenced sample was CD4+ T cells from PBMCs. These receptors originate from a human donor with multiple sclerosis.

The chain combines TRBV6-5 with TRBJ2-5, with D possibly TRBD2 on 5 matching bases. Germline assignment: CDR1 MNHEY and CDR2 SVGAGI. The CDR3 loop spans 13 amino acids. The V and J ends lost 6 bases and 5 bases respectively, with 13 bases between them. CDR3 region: CASSAGDSETQYF. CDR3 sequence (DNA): TGTGCCAGCAGCGCCGGGGATTCGGAGACCCAGTACTTC.

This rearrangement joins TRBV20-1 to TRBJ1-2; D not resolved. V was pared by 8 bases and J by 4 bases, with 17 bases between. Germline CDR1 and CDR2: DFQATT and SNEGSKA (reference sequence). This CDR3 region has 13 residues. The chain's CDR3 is CSLSGPLLYGYTF. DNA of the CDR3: TGCAGTCTTTCAGGCCCGCTCCTCTATGGCTACACCTTC.

As DNA, the CDR3 is TGTGCCAGCGGGAAGATTGGGACTGAAGCTTTCTTT. Its protein product is CASGKIGTEAFF. The genes are TRBV28 and TRBJ1-1, with D unclear. Looked up from germline, CDR1 is MDHEN and CDR2 is SYDVKM. The CDR3 sequence is 12 residues long. Deletions cut 8 bases from V and 5 bases from J, with 12 bases between.

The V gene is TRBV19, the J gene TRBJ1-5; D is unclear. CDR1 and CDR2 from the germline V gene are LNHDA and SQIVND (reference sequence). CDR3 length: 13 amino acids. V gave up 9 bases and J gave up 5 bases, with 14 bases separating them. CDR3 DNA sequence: TGTGCCAGCCTTGCTAGGGAAGATCAGCCCCAGCATTTT. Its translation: CASLAREDQPQHF.